This TCR beta chain is from a study of CD8 T cells in Susac syndrome. This clonotype appeared a single time. V dropped 5 bases and J dropped 3 bases, with 16 bases sitting between them. The CDR3 consists of 15 residues. Germline V gives CDR1 SGHVS, CDR2 FQNEAQ. RNA totalling about 0.5 to 1 ug underwent reverse transcription with random hexamers. MiXCR was run by TCRdb on the immunoSEQ multiplex PCR reads, yielding one entry per CDR3 protein. The sample lists approximately 130,000 distinct CDR3 sequences; about 95% were seen once. This TCR derives from a human donor in good health. The V call is TRBV7-8, the J call TRBJ2-5, with D perhaps assigned TRBD1 or TRBD2 (5 bases each). Sample: CD4+ T cells from PBMCs. This CDR3 is CASSPTRDLKETQYF. CDR3 bases: TGTGCCAGCAGCCCCACGAGGGACCTGAAAGAGACCCAGTACTTC.